This T cell receptor beta chain is from a study of T cell clusters in autoimmune cytopenias. TRB rearrangements were amplified by touch-down multiplex PCR with mixed TRB-A/B primers. TCRdb reprocessed the multiplex PCR reads, keeping one entry per CDR3 protein, no DNA. The sample shows 6,000 to 6,500 distinct CDR3 sequences, and around 5% sits with its ten largest clones. By frequency, this clonotype is medium-sized. Each sample's input was roughly 250 ng genomic DNA, 38,000 or so genome equivalents. The sequencing input was peripheral blood. The receptor's source is a human donor with an autoimmune cytopenia or autoimmune hepatitis (not recorded which).

The CDR3 spells CSVMRAGETQYF. V and J are TRBV29-1 and TRBJ2-5; there is no DNA to check the TCRdb D call of TRBD2. The length of the CDR3 is 12 residues. Germline V gene sequence: CDR1 SQVTM, CDR2 ANQGSEA. Drawing the rest from reference TRBV29-1 and TRBJ2-5, the complete variable domain is SAVISQKPSRDICQRGTSLTIQCQVDSQVTMMFWYRQQPGQSLTLIATANQGSEATYESGFVIDKFPISRPNLTFSTLTVSNMSPEDSSIYLCSVMRAGETQYFGPGTRLLVL.